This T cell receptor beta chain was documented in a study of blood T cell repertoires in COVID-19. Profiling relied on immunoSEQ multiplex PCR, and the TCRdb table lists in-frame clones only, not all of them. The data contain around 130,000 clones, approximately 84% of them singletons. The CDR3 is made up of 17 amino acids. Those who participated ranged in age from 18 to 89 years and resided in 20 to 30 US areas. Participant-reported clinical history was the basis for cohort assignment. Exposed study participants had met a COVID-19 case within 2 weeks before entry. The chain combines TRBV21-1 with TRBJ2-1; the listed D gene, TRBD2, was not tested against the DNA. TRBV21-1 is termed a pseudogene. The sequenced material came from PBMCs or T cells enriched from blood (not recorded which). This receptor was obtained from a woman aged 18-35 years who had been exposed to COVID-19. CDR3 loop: CASSNKSGLAGGWEQFF. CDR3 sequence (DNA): TGTGCCAGCAGCAACAAGTCGGGACTAGCGGGAGGGTGGGAGCAGTTCTTC.